What follows describes a single TCR beta chain. What it binds is not known. The source of the sample is a study of T cells after yellow fever vaccination. Study-wide results and caveats: A faster peak, day 5 versus 15, was reached by the weaker secondary response. At 96% for CD4 and 70% to 90% for CD8, most primary-vaccination clones showed up again after the booster.

This CDR3 contains 14 residues. Deletions cut 2 bases from V and 2 bases from J, with 8 bases between. CDR1 KGHSH and CDR2 LQKENI come from the germline V gene. Production of TCR cDNA was by 5'RACE template switching, which also added a universal primer site and UMIs. Each CDR3 protein is one row after TCRdb ran MiXCR on the 5' RACE reads. This sample has about 350,000 distinct CDR3 sequences, with approximately 8% found just once. This sample comprised PBMCs, obtained around 45 days after the first yellow fever vaccination. The chain couples TRBV18 to TRBJ2-3; D not certain. The receptor was isolated from a man between 18 and 35 years old who received the YFV17D yellow fever vaccine. CDR3 loop: CASSPNSNTDTQYF. The CDR3 DNA reads TGTGCCAGCTCACCAAACAGCAACACAGATACGCAGTATTTT. The full variable domain, its missing parts supplied by reference TRBV18 and TRBJ2-3, is NAGVMQNPRHLVRRRGQEARLRCSPMKGHSHVYWYRQLPEEGLKFMVYLQKENIIDESGMPKERFSAEFPKEGPSILRIQQVVRGDSAAYFCASSPNSNTDTQYFGPGTRLTVL.